This T cell receptor beta chain was recorded in a study of tumor and adjacent non-tumor tissue in lung cancer. Study conclusions and caveats: Top 100 clones took a larger repertoire share in normal lung.

Worth noting for this clonotype: Its antigen is unidentified. At one end, the junction sequence differs from germline, possibly due to a read error.

CDR1 and CDR2 from the germline V gene are SGHKS and YYEKEE (reference sequence). The CDR3 consists of 13 residues. The template was RNA from unsorted bulk tissue. The library came from three nested PCR rounds adapted from ARM-PCR protocols. In TCRdb, the multiplex PCR reads were re-called with MiXCR into one record per CDR3 protein. The sample contains tens of thousands of distinct CDR3 sequences, about three fifths of which appear only once. The TCR comes from a man aged 50-60 years with non-small cell lung cancer. The sample comprised lung tumor tissue. The chain combines TRBV5-5 with TRBJ1-1, with D hard to call. The CDR3 DNA reads as TGTGCCAGCAGCCCCGGGTCGAATACTGAAGTTTTCTTT. Translation: CASSPGSNTEVFF.